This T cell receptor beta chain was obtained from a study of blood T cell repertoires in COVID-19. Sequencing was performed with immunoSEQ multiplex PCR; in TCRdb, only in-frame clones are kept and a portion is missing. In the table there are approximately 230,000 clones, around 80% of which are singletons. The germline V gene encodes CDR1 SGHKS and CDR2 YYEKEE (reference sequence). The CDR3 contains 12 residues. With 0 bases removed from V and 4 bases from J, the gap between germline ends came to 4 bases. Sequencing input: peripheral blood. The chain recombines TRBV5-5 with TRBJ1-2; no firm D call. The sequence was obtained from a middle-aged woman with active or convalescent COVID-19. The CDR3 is CASSLDGYGYTF. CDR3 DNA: TGTGCCAGCAGCTTGGACGGCTATGGCTACACCTTC.